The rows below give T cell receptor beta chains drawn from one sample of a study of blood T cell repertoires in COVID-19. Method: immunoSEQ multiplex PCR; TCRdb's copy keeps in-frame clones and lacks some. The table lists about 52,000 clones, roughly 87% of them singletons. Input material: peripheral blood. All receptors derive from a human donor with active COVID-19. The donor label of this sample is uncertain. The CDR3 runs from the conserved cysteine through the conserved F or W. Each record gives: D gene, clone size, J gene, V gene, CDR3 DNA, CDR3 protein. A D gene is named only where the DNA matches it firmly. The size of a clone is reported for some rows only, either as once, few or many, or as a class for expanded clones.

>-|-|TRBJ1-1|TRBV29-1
TGCAGCGGGCGGGTGAACACTGAAGCTTTCTTT
CSGRVNTEAFF
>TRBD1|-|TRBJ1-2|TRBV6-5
TGTGCCAGCAGATTCCGGGACAGGGCTAACTATGGCTACACCTTC
CASRFRDRANYGYTF
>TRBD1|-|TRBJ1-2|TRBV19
TGTGCCAGTAGACAGGGGAACTATGGCTACACCTTC
CASRQGNYGYTF
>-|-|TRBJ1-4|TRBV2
TGTGCCAGCAGTGGGGTTAGACAGATCCGTTCAACTAATGAAAAACTGTTTTTT
CASSGVRQIRSTNEKLFF
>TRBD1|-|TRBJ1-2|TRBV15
TGTGCCACCAGCAGAGAGACAGGGATTGGCTACACCTTC
CATSRETGIGYTF
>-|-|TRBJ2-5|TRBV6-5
TGTGCCAGCAGTCCGAGAATCCAAGAGACCCAGTACTTC
CASSPRIQETQYF
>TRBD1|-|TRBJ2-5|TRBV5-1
TGCGCCAGCAGCACCGGACAGGGCACGCAAGAGACCCAGTACTTC
CASSTGQGTQETQYF
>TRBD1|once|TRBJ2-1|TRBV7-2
TGTGCCAGCAGCTTAGCCTGGACAGGGGGCAATGAGCAGTTCTTC
CASSLAWTGGNEQFF
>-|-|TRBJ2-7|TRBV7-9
TGTGCCAGCAGCTTACAACAAGACGAGCAGTACTTC
CASSLQQDEQYF
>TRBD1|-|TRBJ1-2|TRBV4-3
TGCGCCAGCAGCCAGGGGACAGGGTTTGTACTCCTAAACTATGGCTACACCTTC
CASSQGTGFVLLNYGYTF
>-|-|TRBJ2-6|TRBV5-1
TGCGCCAGCAGCTTGGCCTGGGGGCGCGTCTCTGGGGCCAACGTCCTGACTTTC
CASSLAWGRVSGANVLTF
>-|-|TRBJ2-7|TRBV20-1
TGCAGTGCTAGTGCTCTAGCCCACTACGAGCAGTACTTC
CSASALAHYEQYF
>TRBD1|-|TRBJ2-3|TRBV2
TGTGCCAGCAGTCGGACAGGGGGCACAGATACGCAGTATTTT
CASSRTGGTDTQYF
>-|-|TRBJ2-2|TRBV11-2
TGTGCCAGCACCCCTAACACCGGGGAGCTGTTTTTT
CASTPNTGELFF
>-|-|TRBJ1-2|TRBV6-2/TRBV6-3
TGTGCCAGCAGCCCTCCAACCGGACAAGCTAACTATGGCTACACCTTC
CASSPPTGQANYGYTF
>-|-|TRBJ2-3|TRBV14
TGTGCCAGCAGCCAAGTCGAGTATACGCAGTATTTT
CASSQVEYTQYF
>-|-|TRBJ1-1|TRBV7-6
TGTGCCAGCAGCTTAGGGGGAGGAAGGGTAAGGGCTGAAGCTTTCTTT
CASSLGGGRVRAEAFF
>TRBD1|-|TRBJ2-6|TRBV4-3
TGCGCCAGCAGCCAAGGGGACAGGGATGGGGCCAACGTCCTGACTTTC
CASSQGDRDGANVLTF
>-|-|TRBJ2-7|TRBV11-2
TGTGCCAGCAGCCCTAATACAGGCTACGAGCAGTACTTC
CASSPNTGYEQYF
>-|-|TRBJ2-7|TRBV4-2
TGTGCCAGCAGCCAAGTTTATACAGACTCCTACGAGCAGTACTTC
CASSQVYTDSYEQYF
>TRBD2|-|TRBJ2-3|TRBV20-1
TGCAGTGCTAGTGGGCTAGCGGGGGGGCCAATGGATACGCAGTATTTT
CSASGLAGGPMDTQYF
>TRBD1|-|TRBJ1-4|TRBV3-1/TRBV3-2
TGTGCCAGCAGCCCGAAGTTAGTCAGGGGGAGTGAAAAACTGTTTTTT
CASSPKLVRGSEKLFF
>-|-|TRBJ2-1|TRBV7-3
TGTGCCAGCAGCCCTAACCGGGAAAGGTATGAGCAGTTCTTC
CASSPNRERYEQFF
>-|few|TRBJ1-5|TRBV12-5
TGTGCTAGTGGTTTGGTGCGAGACTGGAGGAATCAGCCCCAGCATTTT
CASGLVRDWRNQPQHF
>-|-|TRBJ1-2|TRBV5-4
TGTGCCAGCAGCTCGAAAAGCAGGGGTAACTATGGCTACACCTTC
CASSSKSRGNYGYTF
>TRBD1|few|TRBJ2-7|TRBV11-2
TGTGCCAGCAGCTGGGGACAGGCCGCCTCCTACGAGCAGTACTTC
CASSWGQAASYEQYF
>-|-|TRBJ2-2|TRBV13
TGTGCCAGCACCCCCGGTTTGGGGGGTAACACCGGGGAGCTGTTTTTT
CASTPGLGGNTGELFF
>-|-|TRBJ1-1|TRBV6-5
TGTGCCAGCAGGCAACATTCAGGCAATGAAGCTTTCTTT
CASRQHSGNEAFF
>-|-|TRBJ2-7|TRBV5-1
TGCGCCAGCAGCCGTCGGGCCTACGAGCAGTACTTC
CASSRRAYEQYF
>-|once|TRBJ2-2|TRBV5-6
TGTGCCAGCAGCTTGAACAGGGACCTGTTTTTT
CASSLNRDLFF
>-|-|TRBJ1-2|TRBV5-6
TGTGCCAGCAGCTTGGGCTCCCGGGACTATGGCTACACCTTC
CASSLGSRDYGYTF
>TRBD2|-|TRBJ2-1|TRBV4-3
TGCGCCAGCAGCCAATTTACGGGAGGTAACAATGAGCAGTTCTTC
CASSQFTGGNNEQFF
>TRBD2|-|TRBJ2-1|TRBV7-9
TGTGCCAGCAGTCCGGGCGGTATGGCTAGCGGGGACAATGAGCAGTTCTTC
CASSPGGMASGDNEQFF
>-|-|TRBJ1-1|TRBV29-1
TGCAGCGTGCTAAGACAGAACACTGAAGCTTTCTTT
CSVLRQNTEAFF
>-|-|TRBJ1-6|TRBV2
TGTGCCAGCAGCGTAGATTCGGGCGGGTTCAGTTCACCCCTCCACTTT
CASSVDSGGFSSPLHF
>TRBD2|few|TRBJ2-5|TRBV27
TGTGCCAGCAGTATGGTAGCGGGGGTACGAGAGACCCAGTACTTC
CASSMVAGVRETQYF
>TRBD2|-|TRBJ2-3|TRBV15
TGTGCCACCAGCGGGGAGGGACTAGCTGCGGATACGCAGTATTTT
CATSGEGLAADTQYF
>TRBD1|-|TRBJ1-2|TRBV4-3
TGCGCCAGCAGCCAACCCGGTGGACAGGGGGACTATGGCTACACCTTC
CASSQPGGQGDYGYTF
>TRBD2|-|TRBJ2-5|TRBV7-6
TGTGCCAGCAGCTTCGGGACTAGCGGGGTCCAAGAGACCCAGTACTTC
CASSFGTSGVQETQYF
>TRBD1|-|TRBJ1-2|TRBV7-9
TGTGCCAGCAGCTTATATGATTTCGGTGACAGGGGAAATGGCTACACCTTC
CASSLYDFGDRGNGYTF
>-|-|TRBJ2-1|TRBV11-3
TGTGCCAGCAGCTTGGAGGGGACCACGCACAATGAGCAGTTCTTC
CASSLEGTTHNEQFF
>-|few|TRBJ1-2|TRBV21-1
TGTGCCAGCAAGACCACAGGGGCCAGCTATGGCTACACCTTC
CASKTTGASYGYTF
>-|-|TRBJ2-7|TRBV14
TGTGCCAGCAGCCAAGACGAGGCCCTACCCTACGAGCAGTACTTC
CASSQDEALPYEQYF
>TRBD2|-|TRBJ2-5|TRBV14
TGTGCCAGCAGCCGTGGAGCGGGGTTCGCACAAGAGACCCAGTACTTC
CASSRGAGFAQETQYF
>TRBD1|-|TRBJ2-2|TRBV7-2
TGTGCCAGCAGGGGACAGGTGTACACCGGGGAGCTGTTTTTT
CASRGQVYTGELFF
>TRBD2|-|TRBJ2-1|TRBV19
TGTGCCAGTAGTTATCCGGGACTAGCGGGGAATGAGCAGTTCTTC
CASSYPGLAGNEQFF
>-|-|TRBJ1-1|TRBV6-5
TGTGCCAGCAGTTTCCGGAACACTGAAGCTTTCTTT
CASSFRNTEAFF
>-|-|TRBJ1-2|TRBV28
TGTGCCAGCAGCACAGGTGTGGATGGCTACACCTTC
CASSTGVDGYTF
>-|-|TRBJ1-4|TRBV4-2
TGTGCCAGCAGCCAAGAGGTGCGGGGTAATGAAAAACTGTTTTTT
CASSQEVRGNEKLFF